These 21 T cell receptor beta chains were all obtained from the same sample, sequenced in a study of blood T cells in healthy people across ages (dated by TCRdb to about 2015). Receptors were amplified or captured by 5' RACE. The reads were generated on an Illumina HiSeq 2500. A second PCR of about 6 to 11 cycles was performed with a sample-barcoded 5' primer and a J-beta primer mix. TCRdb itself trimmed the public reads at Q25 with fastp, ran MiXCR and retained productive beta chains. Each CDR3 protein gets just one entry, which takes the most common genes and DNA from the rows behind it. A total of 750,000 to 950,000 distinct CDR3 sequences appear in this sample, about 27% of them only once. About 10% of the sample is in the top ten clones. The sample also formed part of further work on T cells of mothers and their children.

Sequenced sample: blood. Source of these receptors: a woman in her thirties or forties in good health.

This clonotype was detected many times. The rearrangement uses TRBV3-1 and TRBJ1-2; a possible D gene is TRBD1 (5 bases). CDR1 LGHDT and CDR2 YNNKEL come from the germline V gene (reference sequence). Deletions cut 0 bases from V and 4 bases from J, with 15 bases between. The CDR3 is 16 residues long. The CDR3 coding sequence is TGTGCCAGCAGCCAAGATCTGGGGGGGATGATCTATGGCTACACCTTC. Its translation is CASSQDLGGMIYGYTF.

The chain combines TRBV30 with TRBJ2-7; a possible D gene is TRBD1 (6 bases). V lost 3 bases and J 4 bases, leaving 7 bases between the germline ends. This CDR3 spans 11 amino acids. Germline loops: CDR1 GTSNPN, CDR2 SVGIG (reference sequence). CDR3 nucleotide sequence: TGTGCCTGGAGCGGACAGTACGAGCAGTACTTC. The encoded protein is CAWSGQYEQYF.

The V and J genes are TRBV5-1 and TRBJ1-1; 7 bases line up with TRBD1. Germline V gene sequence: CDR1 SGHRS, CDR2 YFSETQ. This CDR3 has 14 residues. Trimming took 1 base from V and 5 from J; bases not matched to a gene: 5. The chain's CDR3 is CASSLRGGLTEAFF. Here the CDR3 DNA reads TGCGCCAGCAGCTTGAGAGGGGGCTTGACTGAAGCTTTCTTT.

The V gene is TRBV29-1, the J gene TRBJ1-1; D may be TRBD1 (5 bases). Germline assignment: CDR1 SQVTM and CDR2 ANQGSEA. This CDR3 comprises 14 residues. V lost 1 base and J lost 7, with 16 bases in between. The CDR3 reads CSVEADRRKFEAFF. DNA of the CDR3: TGCAGCGTTGAAGCCGACAGACGCAAATTTGAAGCTTTCTTT.

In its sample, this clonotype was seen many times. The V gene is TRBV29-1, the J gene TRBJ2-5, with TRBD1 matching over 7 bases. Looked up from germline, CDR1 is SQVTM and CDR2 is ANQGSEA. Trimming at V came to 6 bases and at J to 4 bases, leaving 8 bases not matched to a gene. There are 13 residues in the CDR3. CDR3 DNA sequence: TGCAGCGTCACGGGGACAGTCAGAGAGACCCAGTACTTC. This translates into CSVTGTVRETQYF.

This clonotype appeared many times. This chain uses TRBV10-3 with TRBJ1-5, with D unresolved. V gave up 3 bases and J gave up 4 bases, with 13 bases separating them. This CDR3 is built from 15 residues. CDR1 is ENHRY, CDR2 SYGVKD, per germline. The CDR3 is CAISERVPLNQPQHF. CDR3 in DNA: TGTGCCATCAGTGAAAGGGTTCCCCTTAATCAGCCCCAGCATTTT.

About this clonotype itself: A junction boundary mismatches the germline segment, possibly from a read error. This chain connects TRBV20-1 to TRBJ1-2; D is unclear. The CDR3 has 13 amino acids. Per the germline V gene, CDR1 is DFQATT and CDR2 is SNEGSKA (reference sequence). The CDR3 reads CSTSGKANHGYTF. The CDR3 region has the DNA TGCAGTACATCCGGGAAAGCTAACCATGGCTACACCTTC.

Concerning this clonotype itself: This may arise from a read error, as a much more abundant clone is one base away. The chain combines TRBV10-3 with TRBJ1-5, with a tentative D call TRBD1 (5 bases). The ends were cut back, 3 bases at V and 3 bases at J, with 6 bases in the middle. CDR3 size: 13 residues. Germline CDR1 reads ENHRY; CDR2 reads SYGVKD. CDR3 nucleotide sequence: TGTGCCATCAGTGACAGGGACAATCAGCCCCAGCATTTT. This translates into CAISDRDNQPQHF.

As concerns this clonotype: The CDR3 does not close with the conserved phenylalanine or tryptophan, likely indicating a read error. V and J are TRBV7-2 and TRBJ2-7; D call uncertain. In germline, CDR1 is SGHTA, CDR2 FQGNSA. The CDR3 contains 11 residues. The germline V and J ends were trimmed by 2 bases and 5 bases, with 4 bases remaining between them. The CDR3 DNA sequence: TGTGCCAGCAGCTTATTGGACGAGCAGTACCTC. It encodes CASSLLDEQYL.

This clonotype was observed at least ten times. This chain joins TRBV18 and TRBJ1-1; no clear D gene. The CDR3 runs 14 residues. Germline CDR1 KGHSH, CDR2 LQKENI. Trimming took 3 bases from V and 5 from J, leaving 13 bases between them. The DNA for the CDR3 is TGTGCCAGCTCACCGACGGCCCAGCGAACTGAAGCTTTCTTT. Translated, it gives CASSPTAQRTEAFF.

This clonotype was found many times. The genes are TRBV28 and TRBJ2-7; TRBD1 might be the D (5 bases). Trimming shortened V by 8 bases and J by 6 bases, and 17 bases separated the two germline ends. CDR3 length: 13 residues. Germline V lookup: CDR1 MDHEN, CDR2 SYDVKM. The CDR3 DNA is TGTGCCAGCTCTACCAGGGAAATCGGCGAGCAGTACTTC. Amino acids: CASSTREIGEQYF. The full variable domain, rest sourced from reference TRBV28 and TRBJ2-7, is DVKVTQSSRYLVKRTGEKVFLECVQDMDHENMFWYRQDPGLGLRLIYFSYDVKMKEKGDIPEGYSVSREKKERFSLILESASTNQTSMYLCASSTREIGEQYFGPGTRLTVT.

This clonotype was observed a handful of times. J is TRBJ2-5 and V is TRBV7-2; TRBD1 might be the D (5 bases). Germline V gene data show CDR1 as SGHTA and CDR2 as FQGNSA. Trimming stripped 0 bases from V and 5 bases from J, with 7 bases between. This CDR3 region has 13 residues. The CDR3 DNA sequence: TGTGCCAGCAGCTTAGCCAGGGCCGAGACCCAGTACTTC. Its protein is CASSLARAETQYF.

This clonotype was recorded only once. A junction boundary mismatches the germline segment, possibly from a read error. The DNA for the CDR3 is TGTACCAGCTCACCCACACTGGGGACGAGAAATGAGCAGTTCTTC. This encodes CTSSPTLGTRNEQFF. The V gene is TRBV18, the J gene TRBJ2-1, with D perhaps given as TRBD1 or TRBD2 (5 bases each). The germline V gene encodes CDR1 KGHSH and CDR2 LQKENI. The CDR3 contains 15 residues.

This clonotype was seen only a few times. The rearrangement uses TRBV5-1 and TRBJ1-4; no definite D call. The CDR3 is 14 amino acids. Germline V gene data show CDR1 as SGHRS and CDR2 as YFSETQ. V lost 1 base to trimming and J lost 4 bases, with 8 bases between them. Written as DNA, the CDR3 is TGCGCCAGCAGCTTGCTGTATAGTAATGAAAAACTGTTTTTT. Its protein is CASSLLYSNEKLFF.

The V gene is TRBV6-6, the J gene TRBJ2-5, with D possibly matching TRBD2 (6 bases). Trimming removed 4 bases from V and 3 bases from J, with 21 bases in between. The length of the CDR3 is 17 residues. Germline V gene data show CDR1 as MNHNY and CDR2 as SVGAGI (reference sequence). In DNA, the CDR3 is TGTGCCAGCAGTTTAAGCCGGGACGGGGGTTTCGAAGAGACCCAGTACTTC. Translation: CASSLSRDGGFEETQYF.

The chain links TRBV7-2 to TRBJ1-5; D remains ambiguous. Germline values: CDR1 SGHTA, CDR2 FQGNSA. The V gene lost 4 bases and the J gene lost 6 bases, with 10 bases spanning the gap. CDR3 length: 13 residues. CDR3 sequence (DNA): TGTGCCAGCAGCTCCAATCTACGTCAGCCCCAGCATTTT. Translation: CASSSNLRQPQHF.

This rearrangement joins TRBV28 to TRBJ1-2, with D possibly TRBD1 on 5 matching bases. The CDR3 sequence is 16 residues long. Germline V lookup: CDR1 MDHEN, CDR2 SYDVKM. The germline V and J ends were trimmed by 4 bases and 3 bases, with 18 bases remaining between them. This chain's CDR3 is CASSSAGPGSYYGYTF. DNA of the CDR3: TGTGCCAGCAGTTCCGCAGGGCCCGGTAGTTACTATGGCTACACCTTC.

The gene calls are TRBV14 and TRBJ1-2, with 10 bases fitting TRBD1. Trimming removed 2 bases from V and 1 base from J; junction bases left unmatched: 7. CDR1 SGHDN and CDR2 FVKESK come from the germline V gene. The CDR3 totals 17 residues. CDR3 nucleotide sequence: TGTGCCAGCAGCCAATGGCGGGGGACAGGGGTTAACTATGGCTACACCTTC. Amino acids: CASSQWRGTGVNYGYTF.

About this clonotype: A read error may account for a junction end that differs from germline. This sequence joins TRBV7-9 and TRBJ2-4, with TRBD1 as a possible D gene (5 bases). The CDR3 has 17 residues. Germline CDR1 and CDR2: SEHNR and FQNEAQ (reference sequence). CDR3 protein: CASSLVGASSTKNIQDF. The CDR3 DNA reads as TGTGCCAGCAGCTTAGTAGGGGCAAGCTCGACCAAAAACATTCAGGACTTC.

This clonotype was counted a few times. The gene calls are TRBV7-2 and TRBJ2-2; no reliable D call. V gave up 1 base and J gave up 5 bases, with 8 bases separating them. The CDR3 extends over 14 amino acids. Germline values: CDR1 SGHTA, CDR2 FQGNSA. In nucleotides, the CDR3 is TGTGCCAGCAGCTTAGGGTGGGATACCGGGGAGCTGTTTTTT. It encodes CASSLGWDTGELFF.

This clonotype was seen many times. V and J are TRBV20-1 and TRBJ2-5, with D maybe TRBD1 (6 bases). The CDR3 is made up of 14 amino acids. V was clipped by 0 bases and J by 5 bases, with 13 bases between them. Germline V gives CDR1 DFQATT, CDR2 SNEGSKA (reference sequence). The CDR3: CSARDTGRLETQYF. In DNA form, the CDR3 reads TGCAGTGCTAGAGATACAGGGCGGTTGGAGACCCAGTACTTC.